The 19 T cell receptor beta chains given below trace back to one sample, sequenced in a study of memory CD4+ T cells and cytomegalovirus serostatus. Single viable CD3+CD4+CD8-CD45RO+ cells were sorted as the memory CD4+ T cells. The repertoire was sequenced with immunoSEQ multiplex PCR; TCRdb's copy has only in-frame clones and lacks some. The profile shows about 64,000 clones, over 60% of them singletons. Input material: memory CD4+ T cells from blood. Source of these receptors: an adult in good health and CMV-seronegative.

V usage is TRBV5-1 and J usage is TRBJ1-3; D is ambiguous. The CDR3 sequence is 14 residues long. Germline CDR1 SGHRS, CDR2 YFSETQ. Trimming cost V 3 bases and J 1 base, with 8 bases left between them. The CDR3 DNA is TGCGCCAGCAGCTCTCCGGGGTCTGGAAACACCATATATTTT. Its translation: CASSSPGSGNTIYF.

This sequence joins TRBV19 and TRBJ1-5, with D maybe TRBD1 (6 bases). Between the trimmed V and J ends, which lost 10 bases and 4 bases, there was a span of 17 bases. Germline V CDR1 and CDR2: LNHDA, SQIVND (reference sequence). The CDR3 loop spans 14 amino acids. CDR3: CATTGPRANQPQHF. Written as DNA, the CDR3 is TGTGCCACCACAGGGCCCCGGGCGAATCAGCCCCAGCATTTT.

The genes are TRBV10-3 and TRBJ2-3, with a weak D call TRBD1 (5 bases). The CDR3 covers 12 residues. Trimming left V 11 bases short and J 0 bases short, with 9 bases between. Germline V gene sequence: CDR1 ENHRY, CDR2 SYGVKD. In DNA form, the CDR3 reads TGTGCCCTAGGGGATAGCACAGATACGCAGTATTTT. Amino acids: CALGDSTDTQYF.

The rearrangement links TRBV18 to TRBJ1-1, with TRBD1 matching over 7 bases. Germline V lookup: CDR1 KGHSH, CDR2 LQKENI. J gave up 6 bases and V 3 bases, and 10 bases lay outside the gene matches. This CDR3 region has 15 residues. The CDR3 region has the DNA TGTGCCAGCTCACCTCGTCTCGACAGGGAAGCTGAAGCTTTCTTT. Encoded protein: CASSPRLDREAEAFF.

This rearrangement joins TRBV5-1 to TRBJ1-4, with 8 bases lining up with TRBD1. Germline CDR1 is SGHRS and CDR2 is YFSETQ. Unmatched junction bases numbered 5, after V lost 4 bases and J lost 3 bases. The CDR3 runs to 15 residues. The CDR3 spells CASSDPTGANEKLFF. CDR3 DNA: TGCGCCAGCAGCGACCCGACAGGGGCTAATGAAAAACTGTTTTTT.

This clone is medium-sized by share. The V and J genes are TRBV29-1 and TRBJ2-5; 8 nucleotides line up with TRBD1. J gave up 7 bases and V 5 bases, and 15 bases lay outside the gene matches. The CDR3 has 15 amino acids. Germline loops: CDR1 SQVTM, CDR2 ANQGSEA. As DNA, the CDR3 is TGCAGCGTTACAAGAGGGACAGGCTCTGGAGGGACCCAGTACTTC. Protein sequence: CSVTRGTGSGGTQYF.

The J gene is TRBJ1-4, the V gene TRBV5-1; TRBD1 matches 7 bases. CDR1 and CDR2 (germline): SGHRS, YFSETQ. The CDR3 contains 14 residues. Trimming at V came to 5 bases and at J to 8 bases, leaving 9 bases not matched to a gene. The CDR3 protein is CASSFGQASEKLFF. CDR3 nucleotide sequence: TGCGCCAGCAGTTTCGGACAGGCGAGCGAAAAACTGTTTTTT.

This rearrangement joins TRBV21-1 to TRBJ2-5; TRBD2, as called in the table, went unchecked against the DNA. TRBV21-1 is labeled a pseudogene. This CDR3 region has 16 residues. This CDR3 is CASSKSQSVCQETQYF. CDR3 coding DNA: TGTGCCAGCAGCAAAAGCCAATCCGTCTGTCAAGAGACCCAGTACTTC.

The chain links TRBV27 to TRBJ1-1; 9 bases fit TRBD1. Germline values: CDR1 MNHEY, CDR2 SMNVEV (reference sequence). This CDR3 is built from 13 residues. The ends lost 3 bases at V and 10 bases at J; junction bases unmatched: 6. CDR3 sequence reads: CASSFLGTGRAFF. DNA for the CDR3: TGTGCCAGCAGTTTCCTTGGGACAGGGCGAGCTTTCTTT.

The V call is TRBV4-3, the J call TRBJ1-3; D not resolved. Germline CDR1 LGHNA, CDR2 YSLEER. The CDR3 runs 17 residues. V lost 0 bases, J lost 0 bases, and 12 bases lay in between. In nucleotides, the CDR3 is TGCGCCAGCAGCCAAGATGCGGGGTCGTCCTCTGGAAACACCATATATTTT. This encodes CASSQDAGSSSGNTIYF.

This chain joins TRBV27 and TRBJ1-2; D is undetermined. Between the trimmed V and J ends, which lost 1 base and 8 bases, there was a span of 14 bases. Germline loops: CDR1 MNHEY, CDR2 SMNVEV (reference sequence). The CDR3 runs 14 residues. The CDR3 sequence: CASSLFAGRMGYTF. The CDR3 DNA sequence: TGTGCCAGCAGTTTATTCGCAGGCAGAATGGGCTACACCTTC.

The chain employs TRBV7-2 and TRBJ2-7; D unresolved. CDR3 length: 11 amino acids. Trimming removed 5 bases from V and 7 bases from J, with 9 bases in between. The germline V gene encodes CDR1 SGHTA and CDR2 FQGNSA. The CDR3: CASSPWGEQYF. CDR3 coding DNA: TGTGCCAGCAGCCCCTGGGGAGAGCAGTACTTC.

The chain employs TRBV10-3 and TRBJ2-7, with 9 bases matching TRBD1. Losses at the gene ends were 6 bases for V and 2 bases for J; bases not matched to a gene: 2. Germline lookup yields CDR1 ENHRY and CDR2 SYGVKD. The CDR3 sequence is 13 residues long. Here the CDR3 reads CAISGTGTYEQYF. DNA of the CDR3: TGTGCCATCAGCGGGACAGGGACCTACGAGCAGTACTTC.

This clone was detected a few times. The chain is built from TRBV4-1 and TRBJ1-1; a weak D match, TRBD1 (5 bases). The germline V and J ends were trimmed by 1 base and 1 base, with 10 bases remaining between them. The germline V gene has CDR1 MGHRA and CDR2 YSYEKL. This CDR3 has 15 amino acids. The CDR3, as DNA: TGCGCCAGCAGCCAAGCAGACAGAGCGAACACTGAAGCTTTCTTT. Its protein is CASSQADRANTEAFF.

The chain couples TRBV2 to TRBJ2-1; a weak D match, TRBD1 (8 bases). The length of the CDR3 is 15 residues. V was shortened by 3 bases and J by 8 bases, with 17 bases between the two germline ends. Germline V gene sequence: CDR1 SNHLY, CDR2 FYNNEI. CDR3 loop: CASSEGQGAGDEQFF. In DNA, the CDR3 is TGTGCCAGCAGTGAGGGGCAGGGGGCGGGGGATGAGCAGTTCTTC. Full variable domain (missing parts from reference TRBV2 and TRBJ2-1): EPEVTQTPSHQVTQMGQEVILRCVPISNHLYFYWYRQILGQKVEFLVSFYNNEISEKSEIFDDQFSVERPDGSNFTLKIRSTKLEDSAMYFCASSEGQGAGDEQFFGPGTRLTVL.

The chain is built from TRBV18 and TRBJ2-1, with 14 bases identical to TRBD2. There are 16 residues in the CDR3. Trimming at V came to 3 bases and at J to 6 bases, leaving 4 bases not matched to a gene. Germline V gene lookup returns CDR1 KGHSH and CDR2 LQKENI. CDR3 amino acids: CASSPQGLAGVNEQFF. DNA of the CDR3: TGTGCCAGCTCACCGCAGGGACTAGCGGGAGTCAATGAGCAGTTCTTC.

The chain employs TRBV7-2 and TRBJ1-2; D remains ambiguous. Per germline, CDR1 SGHTA and CDR2 FQGNSA. There are 14 residues in the CDR3. Trimming removed 1 base from V and 8 bases from J, with 14 bases in between. This CDR3 is CASSLDALSYGYTF. CDR3 nucleotide sequence: TGTGCCAGCAGCTTAGACGCTCTTTCCTACGGCTACACCTTC.

The chain links TRBV7-2 to TRBJ2-7, with TRBD1 as a possible D gene (6 bases). The V end lost 1 base, the J end lost 6 bases, and 13 bases lay between the germline ends. CDR3 size: 14 residues. Germline V lookup: CDR1 SGHTA, CDR2 FQGNSA. CDR3 region: CASSLGGGPSEQYF. DNA for the CDR3: TGTGCCAGCAGCTTAGGAGGGGGACCTTCCGAGCAGTACTTC.

The V and J genes are TRBV9 and TRBJ2-1; 11 bases are shared with TRBD2. The V gene end was trimmed by 1 base and the J gene end by 8 bases; junction bases not matched to a gene: 5. The V gene's germline CDR1 is SGDLS and CDR2 YYNGEE. There are 15 residues in the CDR3. The CDR3 DNA follows: TGTGCCAGCAGCGTACTTAGCGGGAGGGCCGATGAGCAGTTCTTC. Amino acid sequence: CASSVLSGRADEQFF.